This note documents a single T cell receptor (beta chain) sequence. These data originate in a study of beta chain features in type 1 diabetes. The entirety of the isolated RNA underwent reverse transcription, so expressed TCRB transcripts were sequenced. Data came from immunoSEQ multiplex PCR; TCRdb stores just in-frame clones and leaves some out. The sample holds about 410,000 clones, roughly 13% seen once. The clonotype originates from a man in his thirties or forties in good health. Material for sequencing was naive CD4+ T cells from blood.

CDR3 sequence reads: CASSFTGGGETQYF. The CDR3 coding sequence is TGTGCCAGCAGCTTCACAGGGGGCGGTGAGACCCAGTACTTC. The rearrangement joins TRBV7-9 to TRBJ2-5; 9 bases are shared with TRBD1. This CDR3 spans 14 amino acids. V lost 3 bases to trimming and J lost 5 bases; unmatched junction nucleotides: 4. Looked up from germline, CDR1 is SEHNR and CDR2 is FQNEAQ (reference sequence).